This TCR beta chain came from a study of shared clonotypes between healthy human individuals. Naive CD8 cells were CD45RO-negative, positively selected for CCR7, excluding terminally differentiated effector memory CD45RA+ cells. Profiling relied on immunoSEQ multiplex PCR, and the TCRdb table lists in-frame clones only, not all of them. The sample records around 2,000,000 clones, about 94% being singletons. Study outcomes and limitations: Shared clonotypes: about 5% naive CD4, roughly 3.5% naive CD8, about 2.5% memory CD4, 0.4% memory CD8. Genetic and exposure-history diversity was limited by the small donor number.

A note on this clone: Its target is not known.

Germline V gene data show CDR1 as ENHRY and CDR2 as SYGVKD. The CDR3 has 16 amino acids. Germline trimming cut 2 bases from V and 6 bases from J; bases unmatched to any gene: 11. The TCR sequence derives from a man aged 18 to 30 in good health. J is TRBJ1-2 and V is TRBV10-3; 8 positions match TRBD1. The sequencing input was naive CD8+ T cells sorted from blood. CDR3 amino acids: CAISENYVSGGDGYTF. Written as DNA, the CDR3 is TGTGCCATCAGTGAGAACTATGTGTCAGGGGGCGATGGCTACACCTTC.